This is a list of T cell receptor beta chains from one sample in a study of blood T cells in healthy people across ages. TCRdb independently ran MiXCR on the 5' RACE reads; one entry per CDR3 protein. The sample lists roughly 930,000 distinct CDR3 sequences, around 48% seen once, with around 15% in the top ten. Sequenced input: blood. The source of these receptors is a man aged 25-45 years in good health. Each CDR3 is given with its conserved first and last residue. D genes are given only for firm matches. For some rows the clone size is stated as once, few or many, or as a class when expanded; others skip it.

clone_size: few
j_call: TRBJ2-7
d_call: TRBD1
v_call: TRBV6-5
cdr3_aa: CASSSTGTDSYEQYF
cdr3_nt: TGTGCCAGCAGTTCCACCGGGACAGACTCCTACGAGCAGTACTTC

clone_size: -
j_call: TRBJ1-1
d_call: -
v_call: TRBV5-1
cdr3_aa: CASAPDRAREAFF
cdr3_nt: TGCGCCAGCGCCCCCGACCGAGCACGTGAAGCTTTCTTT

clone_size: -
j_call: TRBJ2-7
d_call: -
v_call: TRBV30
cdr3_aa: CAWSVLADGDLGEQYF
cdr3_nt: TGTGCCTGGAGTGTACTGGCAGACGGGGACCTGGGGGAGCAGTACTTC

clone_size: -
j_call: TRBJ2-3
d_call: -
v_call: TRBV28
cdr3_aa: CATAGVGSVYTQYF
cdr3_nt: TGTGCCACGGCCGGGGTTGGGTCCGTGTATACGCAGTATTTT

clone_size: -
j_call: TRBJ2-1
d_call: -
v_call: TRBV3-1
cdr3_aa: CASSQGLGGTVGFF
cdr3_nt: TGTGCCAGCAGCCAAGGCCTTGGGGGGACTGTGGGGTTCTTC

clone_size: -
j_call: TRBJ2-7
d_call: -
v_call: TRBV7-2
cdr3_aa: CASSLYYPVGQYF
cdr3_nt: TGTGCCAGCAGCTTATACTACCCAGTCGGGCAGTACTTC

clone_size: -
j_call: TRBJ2-7
d_call: TRBD1
v_call: TRBV4-1
cdr3_aa: CASSLRTGLDYEQYF
cdr3_nt: TGCGCCAGCAGCCTCCGGACAGGGCTTGATTACGAGCAGTACTTC

clone_size: -
j_call: TRBJ2-5
d_call: -
v_call: TRBV27
cdr3_aa: CASSLQRGAMTYKQYF
cdr3_nt: TGTGCCAGCAGTTTACAAAGGGGGGCTATGACCTACAAGCAGTACTTC

clone_size: -
j_call: TRBJ1-5
d_call: -
v_call: TRBV4-2
cdr3_aa: CASSQEEGEGGQPQHF
cdr3_nt: TGTGCCAGCAGCCAAGAAGAAGGGGAGGGAGGTCAGCCCCAGCATTTT

clone_size: -
j_call: TRBJ2-7
d_call: -
v_call: TRBV3-1
cdr3_aa: CASNQYAGYASYF
cdr3_nt: TGTGCCAGCAACCAGTATGCGGGCTACGCCTCGTACTTC

clone_size: -
j_call: TRBJ2-7
d_call: TRBD2
v_call: TRBV27
cdr3_aa: CASSPYSGGEYEQYF
cdr3_nt: TGTGCCAGCAGTCCTTATAGCGGGGGGGAGTACGAGCAGTACTTC

clone_size: -
j_call: TRBJ2-3
d_call: -
v_call: TRBV6-2/TRBV6-3
cdr3_aa: CASSYADSSTDTQYF
cdr3_nt: TGTGCCAGCAGTTACGCGGACAGTAGCACAGATACGCAGTATTTT

clone_size: -
j_call: TRBJ2-7
d_call: -
v_call: TRBV28
cdr3_aa: CASSSPFRDSYEQYF
cdr3_nt: TGTGCCAGCAGTTCCCCCTTCCGGGACTCCTACGAGCAGTACTTC

clone_size: -
j_call: TRBJ1-5
d_call: -
v_call: TRBV6-2/TRBV6-3
cdr3_aa: CASTVTATYSNQPQHF
cdr3_nt: TGTGCCAGCACCGTTACAGCTACATATAGCAATCAGCCCCAGCATTTT

clone_size: -
j_call: TRBJ1-1
d_call: -
v_call: TRBV12-3/TRBV12-4
cdr3_aa: CAGSRGRQNTEAFF
cdr3_nt: TGTGCCGGCAGCCGTGGCCGCCAGAACACTGAAGCTTTCTTT

clone_size: few
j_call: TRBJ1-6
d_call: TRBD1
v_call: TRBV25-1
cdr3_aa: CASTTGQGFGSPLHF
cdr3_nt: TGTGCCAGCACTACGGGACAGGGATTCGGGTCACCCCTCCACTTT